These 15 T cell receptor beta chains came from one sample sequenced in a study of Graves' ophthalmopathy and Graves' hyperthyroidism. Amplification of TCR beta CDR3 regions used RNA transcripts. In the first round, RT-PCR was carried out with HTBI primers, and a multiplex PCR formed the second round. Each CDR3 protein gets one entry after TCRdb re-called the multiplex PCR reads with MiXCR. This repertoire shows 360,000 or so distinct CDR3 sequences, approximately 16% found once; its top ten account for around 1.6%. The material sequenced was peripheral blood. The receptors stem from a woman between 18 and 30 years old with Graves' ophthalmopathy.

This clonotype was counted many times. Here the CDR3 reads CASSGGTHQPQHF. The CDR3 DNA reads TGTGCCAGCAGCGGCGGGACTCACCAGCCCCAGCATTTT. The chain is built from TRBV11-2 and TRBJ1-5, with D maybe TRBD1 (5 bases). The germline V gene encodes CDR1 SGHAT and CDR2 FQNNGV. Trimming cost V 5 bases and J 7 bases, with 12 bases left between them. The CDR3 covers 13 residues.

This clonotype was seen at least ten times. The rearrangement links TRBV6-5 to TRBJ2-7, with D perhaps being TRBD1 or TRBD2 (5 bases each). Germline V gene data show CDR1 as MNHEY and CDR2 as SVGAGI. Trimming removed 6 bases from V and 2 bases from J, with 11 bases in between. CDR3 length equals 13 residues. The DNA for the CDR3 is TGTGCCAGCAGACTCGGGACGGCCTACGAGCAGTACTTC. Protein sequence: CASRLGTAYEQYF.

This clonotype was found many times. The chain joins TRBV6-2 or TRBV6-3 to TRBJ1-1; weak D call: TRBD1 (6 bases). The CDR3 sequence is 15 residues long. Germline CDR1 MNHEY, CDR2 SVGEGT. The ends were cut back, 2 bases at V and 6 bases at J, with 16 bases in the middle. CDR3 DNA sequence: TGTGCCAGCAGTTACGAGGCAGGGGCAATTGCTGAAGCTTTCTTT. As protein: CASSYEAGAIAEAFF.

This clonotype was recorded at least ten times. This chain links TRBV10-3 with TRBJ1-1; the D is unclear. The ends were cut back, 0 bases at V and 9 bases at J, with 11 bases in the middle. Germline V gene lookup returns CDR1 ENHRY and CDR2 SYGVKD. The CDR3 spans 13 residues. CDR3 amino acids: CAISESSPGKAFF. The CDR3 region has the DNA TGTGCCATCAGTGAGTCGAGTCCGGGAAAAGCTTTCTTT.

This clonotype was seen at least ten times. CDR3: CAWSVGRNTEAFF. The CDR3 bases are TGTGCCTGGAGTGTAGGGAGAAACACTGAAGCTTTCTTT. The chain recombines TRBV30 with TRBJ1-1; D unresolved. V lost 0 bases and J 2 bases, leaving 7 bases between the germline ends. The CDR3 length is 13 residues. Germline lookup yields CDR1 GTSNPN and CDR2 SVGIG (reference sequence).

This clonotype was observed many times. The rearrangement joins TRBV19 to TRBJ1-5, with D unclear. This CDR3 region has 13 residues. The germline CDR1 and CDR2 sequences are LNHDA and SQIVND (reference sequence). V was shortened by 5 bases and J by 2 bases, with 7 bases between the two germline ends. In DNA, the CDR3 is TGTGCCAGTAGTCCCAAGGGCAATCAGCCCCAGCATTTT. This sequence encodes CASSPKGNQPQHF.

This clonotype was detected ten times or more. The genes are TRBV6-1 and TRBJ2-5; 10 nucleotides agree with TRBD2. CDR3 length equals 15 residues. Germline trimming cut 6 bases from V and 2 bases from J; bases unmatched to any gene: 6. Germline lookup yields CDR1 MNHNS and CDR2 SASEGT. The CDR3 loop is CASRRLAGPQETQYF. In DNA form, the CDR3 reads TGTGCCAGCAGACGACTAGCGGGTCCACAAGAGACCCAGTACTTC.

This clonotype was seen a handful of times. The gene calls are TRBV12-3 or TRBV12-4 and TRBJ2-7, with D possibly called TRBD1 or TRBD2 (5 bases each). Between the trimmed V and J ends, which lost 6 bases and 2 bases, there was a span of 14 bases. This CDR3 spans 14 amino acids. In DNA, the CDR3 is TGTGCCAGCAGCCCCGGGGCAGTTGCCTACGAGCAGTACTTC. It yields the protein CASSPGAVAYEQYF.

The chain recombines TRBV12-3 or TRBV12-4 with TRBJ2-5; 7 positions agree with TRBD1. V lost 4 bases and J lost 7; bases outside the gene matches: 9. The CDR3 is 14 residues long. Here the CDR3 reads CASSSDRAGVTQYF. The CDR3 bases are TGTGCCAGCAGTTCAGACAGGGCAGGAGTGACCCAGTACTTC.

This clonotype was seen many times. This sequence joins TRBV12-3 or TRBV12-4 and TRBJ1-6, with 7 bases aligning to TRBD1. This CDR3 spans 14 amino acids. After removal of 6 bases from V and 7 bases from J, the junction contained 6 bases not matched to a gene. The CDR3 loop is CASSIDRVNSPLHF. In DNA form, the CDR3 reads TGTGCCAGCAGCATTGACAGGGTAAATTCACCCCTCCACTTT.

This clonotype was detected many times. The V call is TRBV5-1, the J call TRBJ2-2; 10 nucleotides align to TRBD2. The CDR3 runs to 16 residues. Germline loops: CDR1 SGHRS, CDR2 YFSETQ. After removal of 4 bases from V and 2 bases from J, the junction contained 5 bases not matched to a gene. DNA of the CDR3: TGCGCCAGCAGCCCAGGGACTAGCGCCAACACCGGGGAGCTGTTTTTT. Translated: CASSPGTSANTGELFF. Filled out from reference TRBV5-1 and TRBJ2-2, the complete variable domain reads KAGVTQTPRYLIKTRGQQVTLSCSPISGHRSVSWYQQTPGQGLQFLFEYFSETQRNKGNFPGRFSGRQFSNSRSEMNVSTLELGDSALYLCASSPGTSANTGELFFGEGSRLTVL.

This clonotype has a handful of counts. The chain employs TRBV12-5 and TRBJ2-7; D possibly corresponds to TRBD2 (5 bases). CDR3 size: 12 residues. Germline lookup yields CDR1 LGHNT and CDR2 FRNRAP. Trimming shortened V by 8 bases and J by 7 bases, and 15 bases separated the two germline ends. The CDR3 here is CASLEDPGEQYF. The CDR3 nucleotides read TGTGCTAGTTTGGAGGACCCGGGAGAGCAGTACTTC.

Many counts were recorded for this clonotype. The chain links TRBV4-1 to TRBJ2-7, with 8 positions matching TRBD2. With V trimmed by 1 base and J by 0 bases, 14 bases remained unmatched. Germline CDR1 MGHRA, CDR2 YSYEKL. The CDR3 consists of 19 residues. CDR3 in amino acids: CASSQVRYGGGTSSYEQYF. The CDR3 DNA reads as TGCGCCAGCAGCCAAGTTAGGTACGGGGGGGGCACTAGCTCCTACGAGCAGTACTTC.

This clonotype was recorded many times. This chain links TRBV29-1 with TRBJ2-3, with D unresolved. The germline V gene encodes CDR1 SQVTM and CDR2 ANQGSEA. V lost 6 bases to trimming and J lost 4 bases, with 8 bases between them. The CDR3 is made up of 11 amino acids. Written as DNA, the CDR3 is TGCAGCGTCACGTGGGCAGATACGCAGTATTTT. Its translation: CSVTWADTQYF.

This clonotype was recorded many times. The chain carries TRBV30 and TRBJ1-6; 8 nucleotides agree with TRBD1. CDR1 GTSNPN and CDR2 SVGIG come from the germline V gene (reference sequence). V lost 6 bases, J lost 9 bases, and 7 bases stayed unmatched. The CDR3 is 13 residues long. CDR3 region: CACLTGVGSPLHF. CDR3 DNA sequence: TGTGCCTGCCTGACAGGGGTCGGTTCACCCCTCCACTTT.